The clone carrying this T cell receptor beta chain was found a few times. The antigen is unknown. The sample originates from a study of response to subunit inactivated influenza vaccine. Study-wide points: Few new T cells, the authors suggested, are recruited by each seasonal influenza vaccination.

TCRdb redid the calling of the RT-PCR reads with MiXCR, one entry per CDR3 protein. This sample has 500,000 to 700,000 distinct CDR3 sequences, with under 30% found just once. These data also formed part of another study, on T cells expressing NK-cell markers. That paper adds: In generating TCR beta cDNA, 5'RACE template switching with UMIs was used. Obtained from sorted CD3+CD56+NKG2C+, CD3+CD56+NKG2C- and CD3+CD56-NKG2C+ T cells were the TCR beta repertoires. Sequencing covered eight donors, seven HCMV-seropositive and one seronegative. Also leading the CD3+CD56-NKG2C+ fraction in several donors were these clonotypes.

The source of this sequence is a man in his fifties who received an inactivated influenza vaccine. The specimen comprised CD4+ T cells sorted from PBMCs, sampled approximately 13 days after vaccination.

The CDR3 DNA reads as TGTGCCAGCCCCGCCGGCAGCTCCTACGAGCAGTACTTC. It codes for CASPAGSSYEQYF. This chain joins TRBV11-1 and TRBJ2-7; no reliable D call. Trimming took off 8 bases at V and 0 bases at J, with 11 bases between the two ends. The length of the CDR3 is 13 residues. CDR1 and CDR2 from the germline V gene are SGHAT and FQDESV (reference sequence).